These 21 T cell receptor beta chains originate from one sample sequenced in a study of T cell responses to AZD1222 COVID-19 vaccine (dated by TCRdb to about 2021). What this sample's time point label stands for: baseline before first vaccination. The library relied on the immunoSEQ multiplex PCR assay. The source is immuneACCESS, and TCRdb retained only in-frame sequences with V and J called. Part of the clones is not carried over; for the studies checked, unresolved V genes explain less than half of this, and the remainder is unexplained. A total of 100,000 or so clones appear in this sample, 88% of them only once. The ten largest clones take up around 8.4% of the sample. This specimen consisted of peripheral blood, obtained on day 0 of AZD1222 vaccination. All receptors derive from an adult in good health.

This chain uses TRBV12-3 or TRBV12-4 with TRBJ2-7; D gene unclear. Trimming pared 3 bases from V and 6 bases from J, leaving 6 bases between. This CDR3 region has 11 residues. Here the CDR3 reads CASSLVSEQYF. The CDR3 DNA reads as TGTGCCAGCAGTTTGGTGAGCGAGCAGTACTTC.

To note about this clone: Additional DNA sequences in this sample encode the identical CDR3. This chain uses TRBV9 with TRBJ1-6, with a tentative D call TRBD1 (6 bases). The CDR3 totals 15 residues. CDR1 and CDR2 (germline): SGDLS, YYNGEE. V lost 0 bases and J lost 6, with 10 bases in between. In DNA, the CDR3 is TGTGCCAGCAGCGTAGAGGGGGGGCTTAATTCACCCCTCCACTTT. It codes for CASSVEGGLNSPLHF.

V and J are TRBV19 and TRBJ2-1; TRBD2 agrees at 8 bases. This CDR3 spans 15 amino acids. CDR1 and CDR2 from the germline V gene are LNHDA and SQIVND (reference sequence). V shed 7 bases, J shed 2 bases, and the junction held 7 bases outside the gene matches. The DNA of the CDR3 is TGTGCCAGTAATCCAGCGGGAGTGACCTACAATGAGCAGTTCTTC. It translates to CASNPAGVTYNEQFF. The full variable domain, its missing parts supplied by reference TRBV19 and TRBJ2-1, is DGGITQSPKYLFRKEGQNVTLSCEQNLNHDAMYWYRQDPGQGLRLIYYSQIVNDFQKGDIAEGYSVSREKKESFPLTVTSAQKNPTAFYLCASNPAGVTYNEQFFGPGTRLTVL.

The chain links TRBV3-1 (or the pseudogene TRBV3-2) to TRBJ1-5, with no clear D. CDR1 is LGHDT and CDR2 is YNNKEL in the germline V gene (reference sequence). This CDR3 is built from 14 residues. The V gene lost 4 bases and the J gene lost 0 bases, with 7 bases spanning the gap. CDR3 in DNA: TGTGCCAGCAGCCCAGATAATAGCAATCAGCCCCAGCATTTT. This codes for CASSPDNSNQPQHF.

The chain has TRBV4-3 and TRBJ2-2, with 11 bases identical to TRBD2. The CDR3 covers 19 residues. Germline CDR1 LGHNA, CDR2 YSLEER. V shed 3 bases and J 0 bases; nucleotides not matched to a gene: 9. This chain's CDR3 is CASSHGGTSGGTNTGELFF. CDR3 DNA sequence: TGCGCCAGCAGCCATGGCGGGACTAGCGGAGGAACGAACACCGGGGAGCTGTTTTTT.

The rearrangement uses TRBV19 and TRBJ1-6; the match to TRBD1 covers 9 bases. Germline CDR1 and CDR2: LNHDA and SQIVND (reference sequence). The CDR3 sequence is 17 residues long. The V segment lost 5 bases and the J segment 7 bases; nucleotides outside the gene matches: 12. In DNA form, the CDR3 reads TGTGCCAGTAGTCCCCTCCTACAGGGGGCGACGAATTCACCCCTCCACTTT. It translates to CASSPLLQGATNSPLHF.

The CDR3 bases are TGTGCCAGCAGTTACGCAGACAGCCTGAACACTGAAGCTTTCTTT. Amino acids: CASSYADSLNTEAFF. The V call is TRBV6-2 or TRBV6-3, the J call TRBJ1-1; the D gene is possibly TRBD1 (5 bases). Germline CDR1 is MNHEY and CDR2 is SVGEGT. The CDR3 length is 15 residues. Trimming cost V 2 bases and J 0 bases, with 10 bases left between them.

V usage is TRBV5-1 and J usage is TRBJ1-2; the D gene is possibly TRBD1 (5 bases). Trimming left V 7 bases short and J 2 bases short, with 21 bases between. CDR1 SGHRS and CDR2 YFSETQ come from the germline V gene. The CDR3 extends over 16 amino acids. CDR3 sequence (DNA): TGCGCCAGCTCCCCCCTGGCGGGGGTATTAAACTATGGCTACACCTTC. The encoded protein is CASSPLAGVLNYGYTF.

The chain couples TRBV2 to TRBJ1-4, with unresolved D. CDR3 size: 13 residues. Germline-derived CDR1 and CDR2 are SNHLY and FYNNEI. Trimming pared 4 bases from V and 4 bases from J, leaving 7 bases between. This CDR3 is CASSVRFNEKLFF. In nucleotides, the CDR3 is TGTGCCAGCAGTGTACGGTTTAATGAAAAACTGTTTTTT.

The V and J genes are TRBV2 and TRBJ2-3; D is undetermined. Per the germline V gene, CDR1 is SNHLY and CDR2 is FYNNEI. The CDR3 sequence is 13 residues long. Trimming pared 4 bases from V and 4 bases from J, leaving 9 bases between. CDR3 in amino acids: CASSGTLADTQYF. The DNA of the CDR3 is TGTGCCAGCAGTGGGACCCTCGCAGATACGCAGTATTTT.

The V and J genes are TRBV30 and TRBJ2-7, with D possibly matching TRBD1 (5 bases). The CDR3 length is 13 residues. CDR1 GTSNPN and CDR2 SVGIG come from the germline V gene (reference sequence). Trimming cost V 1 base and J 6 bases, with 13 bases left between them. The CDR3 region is CAWSEQGFGEQYF. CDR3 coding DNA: TGTGCCTGGAGTGAGCAGGGATTTGGCGAGCAGTACTTC.

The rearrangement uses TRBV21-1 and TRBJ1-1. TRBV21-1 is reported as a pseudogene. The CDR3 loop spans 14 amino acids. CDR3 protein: CASTVFGGNTEAFF. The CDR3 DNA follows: TGTGCCAGCACCGTTTTTGGGGGGAACACTGAAGCTTTCTTT.

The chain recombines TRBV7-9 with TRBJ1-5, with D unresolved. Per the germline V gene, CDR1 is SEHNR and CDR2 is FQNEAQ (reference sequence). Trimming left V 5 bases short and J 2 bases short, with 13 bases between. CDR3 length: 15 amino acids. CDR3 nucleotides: TGTGCCAGCAGCCCGGGGATCTCAGGCAATCAGCCCCAGCATTTT. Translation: CASSPGISGNQPQHF. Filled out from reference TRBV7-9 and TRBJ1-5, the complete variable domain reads DTGVSQNPRHKITKRGQNVTFRCDPISEHNRLYWYRQTLGQGPEFLTYFQNEAQLEKSRLLSDRFSAERPKGSFSTLEIQRTEQGDSAMYLCASSPGISGNQPQHFGDGTRLSIL.

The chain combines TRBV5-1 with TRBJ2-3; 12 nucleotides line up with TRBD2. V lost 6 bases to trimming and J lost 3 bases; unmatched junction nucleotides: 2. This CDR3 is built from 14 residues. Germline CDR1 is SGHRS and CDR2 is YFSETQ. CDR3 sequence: CASTLAGGTDTQYF. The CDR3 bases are TGCGCCAGCACTCTAGCGGGAGGGACAGATACGCAGTATTTT.

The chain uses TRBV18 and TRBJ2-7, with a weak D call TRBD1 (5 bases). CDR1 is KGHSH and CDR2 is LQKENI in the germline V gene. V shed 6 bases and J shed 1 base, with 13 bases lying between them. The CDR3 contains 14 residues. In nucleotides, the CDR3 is TGTGCCAGCTCGTCAGGGTTTCAGTCCTACGAGCAGTACTTC. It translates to CASSSGFQSYEQYF.

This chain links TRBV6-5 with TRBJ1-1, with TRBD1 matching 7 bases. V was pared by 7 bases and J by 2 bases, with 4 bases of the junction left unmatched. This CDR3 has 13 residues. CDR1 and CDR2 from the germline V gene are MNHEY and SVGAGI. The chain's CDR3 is CASTTGFNTEAFF. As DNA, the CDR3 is TGTGCCAGCACGACAGGGTTCAACACTGAAGCTTTCTTT.

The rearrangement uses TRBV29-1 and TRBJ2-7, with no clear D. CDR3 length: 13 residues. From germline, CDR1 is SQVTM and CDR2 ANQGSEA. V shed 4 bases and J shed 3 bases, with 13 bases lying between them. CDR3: CSVASDQHYEQYF. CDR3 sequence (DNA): TGCAGCGTTGCTTCCGACCAACACTACGAGCAGTACTTC.

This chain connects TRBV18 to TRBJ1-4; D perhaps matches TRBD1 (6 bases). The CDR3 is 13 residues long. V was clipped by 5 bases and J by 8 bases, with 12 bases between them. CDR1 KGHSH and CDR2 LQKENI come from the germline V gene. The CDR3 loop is CASSLQGGEKLFF. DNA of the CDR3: TGTGCCAGCTCATTACAGGGAGGAGAAAAACTGTTTTTT.

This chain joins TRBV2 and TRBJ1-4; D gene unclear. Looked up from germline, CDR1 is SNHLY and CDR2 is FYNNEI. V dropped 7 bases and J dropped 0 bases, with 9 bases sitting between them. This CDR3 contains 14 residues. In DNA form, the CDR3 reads TGTGCCAGCATGAAGGACGCAACTAATGAAAAACTGTTTTTT. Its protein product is CASMKDATNEKLFF. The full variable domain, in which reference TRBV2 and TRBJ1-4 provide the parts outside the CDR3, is EPEVTQTPSHQVTQMGQEVILRCVPISNHLYFYWYRQILGQKVEFLVSFYNNEISEKSEIFDDQFSVERPDGSNFTLKIRSTKLEDSAMYFCASMKDATNEKLFFGSGTQLSVL.

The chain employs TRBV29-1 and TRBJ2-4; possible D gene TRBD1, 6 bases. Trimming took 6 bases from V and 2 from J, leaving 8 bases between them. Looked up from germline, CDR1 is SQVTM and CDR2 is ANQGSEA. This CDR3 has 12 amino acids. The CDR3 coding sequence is TGCAGCGTACAGGGAACCAAAAACATTCAGTACTTC. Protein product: CSVQGTKNIQYF.

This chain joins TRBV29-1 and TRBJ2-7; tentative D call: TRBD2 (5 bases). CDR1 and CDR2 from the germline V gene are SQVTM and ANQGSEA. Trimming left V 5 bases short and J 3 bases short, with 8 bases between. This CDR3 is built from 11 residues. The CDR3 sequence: CSVRTGYEQYF. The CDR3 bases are TGCAGCGTTCGGACTGGCTACGAGCAGTACTTC.